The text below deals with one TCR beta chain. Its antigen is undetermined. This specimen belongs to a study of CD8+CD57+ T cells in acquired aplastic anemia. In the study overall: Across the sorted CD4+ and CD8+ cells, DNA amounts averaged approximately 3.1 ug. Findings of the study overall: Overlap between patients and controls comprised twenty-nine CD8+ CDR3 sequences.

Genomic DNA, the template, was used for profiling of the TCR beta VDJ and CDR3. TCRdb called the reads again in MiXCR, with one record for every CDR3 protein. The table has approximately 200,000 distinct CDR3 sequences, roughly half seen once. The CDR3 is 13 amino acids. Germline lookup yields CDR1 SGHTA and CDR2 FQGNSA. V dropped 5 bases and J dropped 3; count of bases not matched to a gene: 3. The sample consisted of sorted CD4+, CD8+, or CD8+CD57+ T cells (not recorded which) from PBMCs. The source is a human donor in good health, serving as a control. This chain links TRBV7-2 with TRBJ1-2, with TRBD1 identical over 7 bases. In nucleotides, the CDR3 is TGTGCCAGCAGCGCGGGACAGTACTATGGCTACACCTTC. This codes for CASSAGQYYGYTF.